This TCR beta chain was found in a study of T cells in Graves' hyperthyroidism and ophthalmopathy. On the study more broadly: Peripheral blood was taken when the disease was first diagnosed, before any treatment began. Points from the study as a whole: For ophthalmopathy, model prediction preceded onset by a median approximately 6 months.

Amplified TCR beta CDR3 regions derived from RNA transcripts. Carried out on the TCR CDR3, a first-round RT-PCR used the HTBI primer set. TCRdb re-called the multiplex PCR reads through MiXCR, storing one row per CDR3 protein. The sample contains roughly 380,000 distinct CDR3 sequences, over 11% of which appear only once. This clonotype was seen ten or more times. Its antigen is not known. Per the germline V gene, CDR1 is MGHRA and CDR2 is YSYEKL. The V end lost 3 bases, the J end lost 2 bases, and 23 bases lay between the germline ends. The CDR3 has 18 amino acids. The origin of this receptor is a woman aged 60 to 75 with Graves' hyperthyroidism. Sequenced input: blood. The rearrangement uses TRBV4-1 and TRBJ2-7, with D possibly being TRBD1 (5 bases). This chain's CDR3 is CASSHRPPGQSQAYEQYF. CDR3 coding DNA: TGCGCCAGCAGCCACCGCCCACCAGGGCAGAGCCAAGCCTACGAGCAGTACTTC.